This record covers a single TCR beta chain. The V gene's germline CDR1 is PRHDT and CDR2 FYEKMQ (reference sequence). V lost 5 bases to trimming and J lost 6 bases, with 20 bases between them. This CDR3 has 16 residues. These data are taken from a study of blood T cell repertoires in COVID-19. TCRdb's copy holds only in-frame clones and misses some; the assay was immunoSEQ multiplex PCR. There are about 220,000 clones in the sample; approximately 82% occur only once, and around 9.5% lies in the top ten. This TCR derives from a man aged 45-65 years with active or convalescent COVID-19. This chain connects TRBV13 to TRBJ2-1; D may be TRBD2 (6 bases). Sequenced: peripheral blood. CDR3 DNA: TGTGCCAGCAGCGACAAGGCAGGTTTTAGCGGCAATGAGCAGTTCTTC. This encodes CASSDKAGFSGNEQFF.